This TCR beta chain is drawn from a study of cytomegalovirus exposure and HLA in healthy donors. Across the study: Sequencing of 150 million to 200 million T cells in an earlier analysis found some 100 million unique TCR beta sequences. Whole-study findings and limits: Most TCR sequences showed up rarely, but some public TCRs showed up in many donors. Researchers reported from a later analysis that most CMV-associated TCR beta chains appeared HLA-restricted. V- and J-gene trimming of TCR beta was linked (in a later analysis) to a missense DCLRE1C variant.

A note on this clone: What it binds is not known.

V lost 4 bases to trimming and J lost 4 bases; unmatched junction nucleotides: 9. The germline V gene encodes CDR1 SGHDT and CDR2 YYEEEE. This CDR3 comprises 15 residues. Amplification used 60 Vbeta primers and 13 Jbeta primers. Produced via immunoSEQ multiplex PCR; TCRdb's table is partial and in-frame only. The table records 250,000 or so clones, about 90% of them present only once. The chain carries TRBV5-6 and TRBJ1-2; 8 bases map to TRBD1. The clonotype comes from a girl aged 2 to 9 in good health and CMV-seronegative. The sample taken for sequencing was PBMCs. Here the CDR3 DNA reads TGTGCCAGCAGCCCGGACAGGGCTGTACTCTATGGCTACACCTTC. The encoded protein is CASSPDRAVLYGYTF.